This T cell receptor (beta chain) was found in a study of neurological immune-mediated disorders. This CDR3 has 12 residues. The germline CDR1 and CDR2 sequences are SQVTM and ANQGSEA. TCRdb recomputed calls from the 5' RACE reads with MiXCR, one row per CDR3 protein. The data hold tens of thousands of distinct CDR3 sequences, with 10% to 15% observed a single time. The V call is TRBV29-1, the J call TRBJ1-4, with TRBD1 as a possible D gene (5 bases). Specimen: PBMCs. This receptor was taken from a woman aged 60 to 75 with HTLV-1-associated myelopathy (HAM/TSP). The CDR3 sequence: CRGRDGAEKLFF. CDR3 DNA: TGCAGAGGCCGGGACGGGGCCGAAAAACTGTTTTTT.